This entry lists 9 T cell receptor beta chains sequenced from one sample in a study of blood T cell repertoires in COVID-19. Data came from immunoSEQ multiplex PCR; TCRdb stores just in-frame clones and leaves some out. The sample holds roughly 220,000 clones, roughly 86% seen once. Sequenced input: peripheral blood. The receptors originated from a man in his sixties with acute or convalescent COVID-19.

The CDR3 DNA reads TGTGCCAGCAGCTCCGGGACAGGGGTCTACGGTGAAGCTTTCTTT. Translating it yields CASSSGTGVYGEAFF. V and J are TRBV11-1 and TRBJ1-1; TRBD1 aligns across 10 bases. CDR1 SGHAT and CDR2 FQDESV come from the germline V gene (reference sequence). CDR3 length: 15 amino acids. With V trimmed by 4 bases and J by 7 bases, 9 bases remained unmatched.

The chain uses TRBV4-2 and TRBJ1-5; 12 nucleotides line up with TRBD1. J gave up 5 bases and V 3 bases, and 2 bases lay outside the gene matches. This CDR3 spans 15 amino acids. From germline, CDR1 is LGHNA and CDR2 YNFKEQ. DNA of the CDR3: TGTGCCAGCAGCCAGGGGACAGGGGGCGATCAGCCCCAGCATTTT. Translating gives CASSQGTGGDQPQHF.

This rearrangement joins TRBV4-3 to TRBJ2-7, with a tentative D call TRBD1 (5 bases). Trimming removed 0 bases from V and 0 bases from J, with 12 bases in between. The CDR3 is made up of 16 amino acids. The V gene's germline CDR1 is LGHNA and CDR2 YSLEER. The CDR3 DNA reads as TGCGCCAGCAGCCAAGACCCATCAGGGCACTCCTACGAGCAGTACTTC. Protein product: CASSQDPSGHSYEQYF.

The V and J genes are TRBV7-2 and TRBJ2-5, with TRBD2 matching 13 bases. From germline, CDR1 is SGHTA and CDR2 FQGNSA. The V and J ends lost 4 bases and 7 bases, in that order; junction bases with no gene match: 9. This CDR3 is 16 amino acids long. The CDR3 nucleotides read TGTGCCAGCAGCTCTCGGACTAGCGGGGGCTGGGGGACCCAGTACTTC. This sequence encodes CASSSRTSGGWGTQYF.

With respect to this clone: Other DNA sequences of this sample code for an identical CDR3. V and J are TRBV2 and TRBJ2-7, with unresolved D. Trimming took 5 bases from V and 0 from J, leaving 5 bases between them. Germline V gives CDR1 SNHLY, CDR2 FYNNEI. This CDR3 comprises 12 residues. CDR3 sequence (DNA): TGTGCCAGCAGTCCGAGCTCCTACGAGCAGTACTTC. Amino acid sequence: CASSPSSYEQYF.

The rearrangement joins TRBV10-1 to TRBJ2-3; D is unresolved. The CDR3 sequence is 14 residues long. V shed 6 bases and J shed 0 bases, with 10 bases lying between them. Germline CDR1 and CDR2: WNHNN and SYGVQD (reference sequence). CDR3 coding DNA: TGCGCCAGCAGCCCTAGACCTAGCACAGATACGCAGTATTTT. Its translation: CASSPRPSTDTQYF.

The chain couples TRBV7-2 to TRBJ2-5; 7 bases match TRBD1. V trimming: 5 bases; J trimming: 2 bases; junction bases outside the gene matches: 5. This CDR3 spans 14 amino acids. In germline, CDR1 is SGHTA, CDR2 FQGNSA. For the CDR3, the DNA is TGTGCCAGCAGCCCGGACAGGAGACAAGAGACCCAGTACTTC. It codes for CASSPDRRQETQYF.

The chain combines TRBV2 with TRBJ1-1, with D possibly TRBD1 on 5 matching bases. In germline, CDR1 is SNHLY, CDR2 FYNNEI. The V end lost 5 bases, the J end lost 9 bases, and 19 bases lay between the germline ends. CDR3 length: 14 amino acids. In DNA, the CDR3 is TGTGCCAGCAGTTATCAGGGAGGGGCCCCCCAAGCTTTCTTT. Protein: CASSYQGGAPQAFF.

This sequence joins TRBV5-6 and TRBJ1-5; a possible D gene is TRBD1 (5 bases). V was clipped by 0 bases and J by 5 bases, with 21 bases between them. Germline CDR1 is SGHDT and CDR2 is YYEEEE. CDR3 length equals 18 residues. The CDR3 DNA is TGTGCCAGCAGCTTGGGTCCCACGGGGGGGAAACGGGATCAGCCCCAGCATTTT. Its protein product is CASSLGPTGGKRDQPQHF. Together with reference TRBV5-6 and TRBJ1-5, the CDR3 gives the full variable domain: DAGVTQSPTHLIKTRGQQVTLRCSPKSGHDTVSWYQQALGQGPQFIFQYYEEEERQRGNFPDRFSGHQFPNYSSELNVNALLLGDSALYLCASSLGPTGGKRDQPQHFGDGTRLSIL.